This T cell receptor (beta chain) is drawn from a study of CD8+ T cells in alopecia areata. Extracted RNA was reverse transcribed, and the resulting cDNA served as sequencing template. Assay: immunoSEQ multiplex PCR; the TCRdb copy retains only in-frame clones and omits some. The data show 200,000 to 250,000 clones, 45% to 70% seen once. V dropped 3 bases and J dropped 5; count of bases not matched to a gene: 3. Per germline, CDR1 SEHNR and CDR2 FQNEAQ (reference sequence). The CDR3 contains 13 residues. The V gene is TRBV7-9, the J gene TRBJ2-5; 7 bases agree with TRBD2. The specimen sequenced was CD8+ T cells sorted from blood. The receptor was isolated from a human donor in good health. The CDR3 loop is CASSFNGRETQYF. The CDR3 DNA reads TGTGCCAGCAGCTTTAACGGGAGGGAGACCCAGTACTTC.